The rows below give T cell receptor beta chains drawn from one sample of a study of T-cell memory formation after mild COVID-19. TCRdb passed the 5' RACE reads through MiXCR, listing each CDR3 protein once. The sample gives hundreds of thousands of distinct CDR3 sequences, approximately 18% of which show up once; around 13% is in the top ten. The sample was PBMCs or a T cell subset sorted from them (not recorded which). The receptors derive from an adult woman who had mild COVID-19 (a few samples of this study predate the infection). Cell type and time point are not known. Both conserved end residues are part of each CDR3. D genes are given only for firm matches. Size tells how often a clone was seen (once, few, many) or the class of an expanded clone, and some rows leave it out.

j_gene,v_gene,abundance,d_gene,CDR3nt,CDR3aa
TRBJ2-3,TRBV27,once,NA,TGTGCCAGCAGTTTATGGGCTAGCCGCCCAGATACGCAGTATTTT,CASSLWASRPDTQYF
TRBJ2-2,TRBV7-9,few,NA,TGTGCCAGCAGCTCGGGACTGTCCACCGGGGAGCTGTTTTTT,CASSSGLSTGELFF
TRBJ2-7,TRBV7-9,NA,NA,TGTGCCAGCAGCTTAGCGGCAGGGGAGTACGAGCAGTACTTC,CASSLAAGEYEQYF
TRBJ2-1,TRBV5-4,few,NA,TGTGCCAGCAGCTTGGCCGGGGGGCGCTCCTACAATGAGCAGTTCTTC,CASSLAGGRSYNEQFF
TRBJ2-7,TRBV7-9,NA,NA,TGTGCCAGCAGCTTAGCGGTCAACTCCTACGAGCAGTACTTC,CASSLAVNSYEQYF
TRBJ2-5,TRBV5-5,few,TRBD1,TGTGCCAGCACCCTGGGACAGTATCAAGAGACCCAGTACTTC,CASTLGQYQETQYF
TRBJ2-2,TRBV11-2,NA,NA,TGTGCCAGCACCACGACAGGAACGAACACCGGGGAGCTGTTTTTT,CASTTTGTNTGELFF
TRBJ1-1,TRBV19,NA,TRBD1,TGTGCCAGTAGTCCGACAGGGGGGCGGACTGAAGCTTTCTTT,CASSPTGGRTEAFF
TRBJ2-2,TRBV4-1,few,NA,TGCGCCAGCAGCCAGAGTCTTAGTAACACCGGGGAGCTGTTTTTT,CASSQSLSNTGELFF
TRBJ2-3,TRBV7-3,NA,TRBD1,TGTGCCAGCAGCCGGGACAGATACACAGATACGCAGTATTTT,CASSRDRYTDTQYF
TRBJ1-1,TRBV12-3/TRBV12-4,many,NA,TGTGCCAGCAGAGAGGGGACACCGAACACTGAAGCTTTCTTT,CASREGTPNTEAFF
TRBJ2-1,TRBV2,few,TRBD2,TGTGCCAGCAGGGCGGGACTAGCGTTGAGCTCCTACAATGAGCAGTTCTTC,CASRAGLALSSYNEQFF
TRBJ2-7,TRBV4-2,few,NA,TGTGCCAGCAGCCGAACCGTTCAGGGAGTAAGTCTTTTCTACGAGCAGTACTTC,CASSRTVQGVSLFYEQYF
TRBJ2-7,TRBV6-5,few,TRBD1,TGTGCCAGCAGTTACTGGGGAGGGACAGGGGGCTACGAGCAGTACTTC,CASSYWGGTGGYEQYF
TRBJ2-7,TRBV5-1,NA,TRBD1,TGCGCCAGCAGCATTGGGACAGGGGGAACCTACGAGCAGTACTTC,CASSIGTGGTYEQYF
TRBJ2-4,TRBV7-8,NA,TRBD1,TGTGCCAGCAGCTTATGGGGGCAGGGGGCCAGAAACATTCAGTACTTC,CASSLWGQGARNIQYF
TRBJ1-5,TRBV5-1,few,NA,TGCGCCAGCAGCCTGATGGGACACTACAATCAGCCCCAGCATTTT,CASSLMGHYNQPQHF
TRBJ1-1,TRBV7-3,few,NA,TGTGCCAGCAGCTTTGGACCCGGAGGGACTGAAGCTTTCTTT,CASSFGPGGTEAFF
TRBJ2-7,TRBV3-1,NA,TRBD2,TGTGCCAGCAGTCCTATACTTAGCGGGGGGGCGGGGGAGCAGTACTTC,CASSPILSGGAGEQYF
TRBJ2-5,TRBV2,NA,NA,TGTGCCTATTTGGGCGGGGCCCCGGCCGAGGAGACCCAGTACTTC,CAYLGGAPAEETQYF
TRBJ2-1,TRBV20-1,few,NA,TGCAGTGTGGGCAATGAGCAGTTCTTC,CSVGNEQFF
TRBJ2-3,TRBV7-2,NA,TRBD2,TGTGCCAGCAGCCCAGAAGCGGGGGGGAGGGATACGCAGTATTTT,CASSPEAGGRDTQYF
TRBJ1-1,TRBV20-1,NA,NA,TGCAGTGCTGACGACAGATTTGAAGCTTTCTTT,CSADDRFEAFF
TRBJ1-1,TRBV12-3/TRBV12-4,NA,NA,TGTGCCAGCAGCCCTACAGGGAAAACGGGAGGTGAAGCTTTCTTT,CASSPTGKTGGEAFF
TRBJ1-2,TRBV30,few,TRBD1,TGTGCCTGGAGTGTACGACAGGGGGCGCGTGGCTACACCTTC,CAWSVRQGARGYTF
TRBJ1-1,TRBV9,few,NA,TGTGCCAGCAGCGAGCAGTTGACCACTGAAGCTTTCTTT,CASSEQLTTEAFF
TRBJ2-7,TRBV6-5,few,NA,TGTGCCAGCAGCCAAGGATCGTACTACGAGCAGTACTTC,CASSQGSYYEQYF
TRBJ2-7,TRBV12-3/TRBV12-4,few,NA,TGTGCCAGCAGTTTTCTGGGAGCAGGGTCCTACGAGCAGTACTTC,CASSFLGAGSYEQYF
TRBJ2-5,TRBV7-6,NA,TRBD1,TGTGCCAGCAGCCGAGGCCAGGGGGCCCAAGAGACCCAGTACTTC,CASSRGQGAQETQYF
TRBJ1-1,TRBV3-1,NA,NA,TGTGCCAGCAGCCATGTGGGGGCAGGGACTGAAGCTTTCTTT,CASSHVGAGTEAFF
TRBJ2-1,TRBV14,few,TRBD1,TGTGCCAGCAGCCAATGGACAGGATACAATGAGCAGTTCTTC,CASSQWTGYNEQFF
TRBJ2-3,TRBV5-6,few,TRBD2,TGTGCCAGCAGCCAGGGACTAGCGGGAGGGCAGGGTACGCAGTATTTT,CASSQGLAGGQGTQYF
TRBJ1-4,TRBV20-1,NA,NA,TGCAGTGCTCGGGAACTACGGGCCCTTAATGAAAAACTGTTTTTT,CSARELRALNEKLFF
TRBJ2-5,TRBV5-1,many,TRBD1,TGCGCCAGCAGCTTGGGGGAAGGGACAGGGAACGGAGAGACCCAGTACTTC,CASSLGEGTGNGETQYF
TRBJ1-4,TRBV20-1,NA,NA,TGCAGTGCTAGAGGCCAACTCGACACCGCAAATGAAAAACTGTTTTTT,CSARGQLDTANEKLFF
TRBJ1-1,TRBV27,many,NA,TGTGCCAGCAGACGGAGGGGGGCTGGTGAAGCTTTCTTT,CASRRRGAGEAFF
TRBJ2-5,TRBV12-3/TRBV12-4,few,TRBD1,TGTGCCAGCAGTCAAGGGGGGCAGGGGGCGCGAGGGGAGACCCAGTACTTC,CASSQGGQGARGETQYF
TRBJ2-1,TRBV24-1,NA,TRBD2,TGTGCCACCAGTGGGGGACTAGTCTCCTCCTACAATGAGCAGTTCTTC,CATSGGLVSSYNEQFF
TRBJ1-5,TRBV7-2,NA,NA,TGTGCCAGCAGCGAAGGGGGGACCCAGCATTTT,CASSEGGTQHF
TRBJ2-1,TRBV6-5,NA,NA,TGTGCCAGCAGTTACGGCTCGAATGAGCAGTTCTTC,CASSYGSNEQFF
TRBJ2-7,TRBV12-3/TRBV12-4,NA,NA,TGTGCCAGCCCCCTCGAAAGCTACGAGCAGTACTTC,CASPLESYEQYF
TRBJ2-7,TRBV6-5,few,TRBD2,TGTGCCAGCAGGATAACTAGCGGGGGTTCTTACGAGCAGTACTTC,CASRITSGGSYEQYF
TRBJ1-1,TRBV27,NA,TRBD1,TGTGACAGCAGTCACAGGGGGCTGAACACTGAAGCTTTCTTT,CDSSHRGLNTEAFF
TRBJ1-3,TRBV5-5,NA,NA,TGTGCCAGCAGCTTGAATCAGGGGTTATCCGGAAACACCATATATTTT,CASSLNQGLSGNTIYF
TRBJ2-3,TRBV5-4,once,NA,TGTGCCAGCAGCCCGGTATTTCTAGATACGCAGTATTTT,CASSPVFLDTQYF
TRBJ1-1,TRBV30,few,TRBD1,TGTGCCTGGGCGGGACAGTACATGAACACTGAAGCTTTCTTT,CAWAGQYMNTEAFF
TRBJ2-1,TRBV29-1,NA,NA,TGCAGCGTTCTTGTCCACAATGAGCAGTTCTTC,CSVLVHNEQFF
TRBJ2-5,TRBV5-1,few,NA,TGCGCCAGCAGCTTTCAGGGAGGCAGACAAGAGACCCAGTACTTC,CASSFQGGRQETQYF
TRBJ1-6,TRBV4-1,many,NA,TGCGCCAGCAGCGCTCAAAGATGGTGGGGTCCATTAGGACAGCAGAATTCACCCCTCCACTTT,CASSAQRWWGPLGQQNSPLHF
TRBJ2-3,TRBV5-6,NA,TRBD2,TGTGCCAGCAGCCGCCGCACGGGGGGGGTACCCGTTAAAGATACGCAGTATTTT,CASSRRTGGVPVKDTQYF
TRBJ2-5,TRBV11-3,NA,TRBD2,TGTGCCAGCAGCTTTGAGACTAGCGACCAAGAGACCCAGTACTTC,CASSFETSDQETQYF
TRBJ2-7,TRBV18,NA,NA,TGTGCCAGCTCACCAAAGGAGCTATACGAGCAGTACTTC,CASSPKELYEQYF
TRBJ2-3,TRBV19,NA,TRBD2,TGTGCCAGTTACCCGATGAGTAGCGGGAGAGCTACAGATACGCAGTATTTT,CASYPMSSGRATDTQYF
TRBJ1-4,TRBV10-3,few,NA,TGTGCCATCAGTGAGCGCGGAGGAAATGAAAAACTGTTTTTT,CAISERGGNEKLFF
TRBJ1-6,TRBV20-1,NA,NA,TGCAGTGCGATGGACCTCGGGCCGTTGGGACCCCTCCACTTT,CSAMDLGPLGPLHF
TRBJ2-1,TRBV4-1,NA,TRBD2,TGCGCCAGCAGCCAGGACAAGAGCGGGAATAATGAGCAGTTCTTC,CASSQDKSGNNEQFF
TRBJ2-1,TRBV6-2/TRBV6-3,NA,TRBD2,TGTGCCGGAAGGACTAGCGGGAGGGCCTCTGAGCAGTTCTTC,CAGRTSGRASEQFF
TRBJ1-2,TRBV12-3/TRBV12-4,many,TRBD1,TGTGCCAGCAGTCCGGATGATGGACAGGGCTTATGGGGCTACACCTTC,CASSPDDGQGLWGYTF
TRBJ1-5,TRBV19,NA,NA,TGTGCCAGTGCCCAGGGAGGTGACAATCAGCCCCAGCATTTT,CASAQGGDNQPQHF
TRBJ1-2,TRBV30,few,NA,TGTGCCTGGAGTGTCGCCCCCTATTATGGCTACACCTTC,CAWSVAPYYGYTF